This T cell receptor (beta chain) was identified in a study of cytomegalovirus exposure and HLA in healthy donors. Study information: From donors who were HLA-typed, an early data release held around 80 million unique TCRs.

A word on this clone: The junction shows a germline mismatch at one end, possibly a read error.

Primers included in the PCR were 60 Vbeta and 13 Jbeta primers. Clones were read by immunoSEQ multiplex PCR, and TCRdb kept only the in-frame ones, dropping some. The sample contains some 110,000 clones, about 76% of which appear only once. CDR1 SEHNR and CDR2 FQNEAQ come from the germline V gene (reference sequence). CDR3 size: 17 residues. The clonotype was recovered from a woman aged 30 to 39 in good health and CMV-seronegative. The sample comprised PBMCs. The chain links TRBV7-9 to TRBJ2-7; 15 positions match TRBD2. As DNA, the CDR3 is TGTTCCAGCAGCGGACTAGCGGGAGGGTACAGCTCCTACGAGCAGTACTTC. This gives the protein CSSSGLAGGYSSYEQYF. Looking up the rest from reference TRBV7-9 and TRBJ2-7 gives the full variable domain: DTGVSQNPRHKITKRGQNVTFRCDPISEHNRLYWYRQTLGQGPEFLTYFQNEAQLEKSRLLSDRFSAERPKGSFSTLEIQRTEQGDSAMYLCSSSGLAGGYSSYEQYFGPGTRLTVT.